This section outlines one T cell receptor (beta chain) sequence together with its context. This record comes from a study of blood T cell repertoires in COVID-19. Study in general: Sites across the United States, Italy and Spain contributed samples from acute and convalescent COVID-19. PBMCs, B-cell-depleted T cells, or T cells were the source of the cDNA or gDNA that made up the material.

Source study methods: Estimates of nucleated cell counts were drawn from the amplification of reference gene primers. Only in-frame clones appear in the TCRdb table, and some are missing; sequencing was by immunoSEQ multiplex PCR. That table is the source of V, J and clone size, and D and trimming were worked out from the DNA. The table records about 280,000 clones, roughly 88% of them present only once. This clonotype was sampled from a woman in her twenties or thirties with active or convalescent COVID-19. The source material was peripheral blood.

The DNA for the CDR3 is TGCAGTGCTAGTACTTCGGGACTATTGAGGGGACAGCCCCAGCATTTT. Protein product: CSASTSGLLRGQPQHF. The chain uses TRBV20-1 and TRBJ1-5; D may be TRBD1 (5 bases). The CDR3 has 16 amino acids. V was trimmed by 3 bases and J by 7 bases, leaving 22 bases between them. Per the germline V gene, CDR1 is DFQATT and CDR2 is SNEGSKA (reference sequence).